This T cell receptor beta chain derives from a study of shared clonotypes between healthy human individuals. Source study methods: Filtering differed since immunoSEQ provided only junctions, with no quality scores. The data were produced by immunoSEQ multiplex PCR, yet TCRdb's version contains in-frame clones alone and is incomplete. V and J calls and clone size come straight from that table; D and trimming were deduced from the DNA. The data contain just under 350,000 clones, around 70% of them singletons. Notes on this clone: No antigen is known for it.

The split of CD4+ cells yielded CD45RA+ naive and CD45RA-negative memory subsets. Points from the study as a whole: Compared with clonotypes that all four donors shared, non-shared clonotypes had lower generation probabilities. Around 4.7% was the fraction of naive CD4 clonotypes found shared across four donors.

Sequenced input: memory CD4+ T cells sorted from blood. Indicated subset: CD45RA-negative fraction. This clonotype was obtained from a man aged 30 to 45 in good health.

The CDR3: CSVGEFGEQYF. CDR3 nucleotides: TGCAGCGTTGGGGAGTTTGGCGAGCAGTACTTC. This chain links TRBV29-1 with TRBJ2-7; tentative D call: TRBD2 (5 bases). The length of the CDR3 is 11 residues. The ends were cut back, 4 bases at V and 6 bases at J, with 10 bases in the middle. Germline V gives CDR1 SQVTM, CDR2 ANQGSEA.